A single sample is the source of the 32 T cell receptor beta chains below, sequenced in a study of regulatory T cells in long-lasting Graves disease. Through Arm-PCR of CDR3 regions and iRepertoire HTBI primers, TCR beta libraries were built. TCRdb re-derived calls from the multiplex PCR reads in MiXCR, one entry per CDR3 protein. This sample carries approximately 230,000 distinct CDR3 sequences, about 18% of them seen once, and the ten largest clones take 22%. Sample time point: newly diagnosed GD, antithyroid drugs for less than 3 months. After RNA was extracted from PBMCs, the TCR library was made from it. Here the sequenced sample was peripheral blood mononuclear cells (PBMCs), taken at new diagnosis, from a patient treated with antithyroid drugs. The receptor source for this set is a female donor with Graves disease.

The V call is TRBV7-9, the J call TRBJ1-4; D perhaps matches TRBD1 (5 bases). Deletions cut 5 bases from V and 7 bases from J, with 17 bases between. Germline V lookup: CDR1 SEHNR, CDR2 FQNEAQ (reference sequence). CDR3 length: 15 residues. CDR3 in DNA: TGTGCCAGCAGCCCCATGGGGGTTCTTCGTGAAAAACTGTTTTTT. This sequence encodes CASSPMGVLREKLFF. The variable domain in full, completed from reference TRBV7-9 and TRBJ1-4, reads DTGVSQNPRHKITKRGQNVTFRCDPISEHNRLYWYRQTLGQGPEFLTYFQNEAQLEKSRLLSDRFSAERPKGSFSTLEIQRTEQGDSAMYLCASSPMGVLREKLFFGSGTQLSVL.

With respect to this clonotype: This likely stems from a read error, as it lies one base from a far larger clone. CDR3 DNA: TGTGCCAGCGGCCCGTACCGAGGGACAGAATATGGCTACACCTTC. It translates to CASGPYRGTEYGYTF. This chain links TRBV14 with TRBJ1-2; 7 bases fit TRBD1. Trimming removed 8 bases from V and 5 bases from J; junction bases left unmatched: 14. The CDR3 has 15 residues. Germline loops: CDR1 SGHDN, CDR2 FVKESK.

This clonotype was picked up many times. This chain links TRBV19 with TRBJ2-1; 12 nucleotides align to TRBD2. The germline CDR1 and CDR2 sequences are LNHDA and SQIVND (reference sequence). The V gene end was trimmed by 5 bases and the J gene end by 0 bases; junction bases not matched to a gene: 11. The CDR3 consists of 19 residues. CDR3 coding DNA: TGTGCCAGTAGTCCTAGCAGGACTAGCGGGGTGAGCTCCTACAATGAGCAGTTCTTC. It specifies CASSPSRTSGVSSYNEQFF.

Ten or more counts support this clonotype. The CDR3 nucleotides are TGTGCCAGCAGCCAAGTCCTAACTCGCAATGAGCAGTTCTTC. Protein sequence: CASSQVLTRNEQFF. V usage is TRBV14 and J usage is TRBJ2-1; D not certain. V was clipped by 1 base and J by 6 bases, with 10 bases between them. The CDR3 runs 14 residues. Germline CDR1 SGHDN, CDR2 FVKESK.

This clonotype appeared a single time. This sequence may be a read error, since a much larger clone differs from it by one base. The J gene is TRBJ2-7, the V gene TRBV10-3; D gene ambiguous. Germline V gives CDR1 ENHRY, CDR2 SYGVKD. The CDR3 is 16 residues long. V shed 2 bases and J shed 7 bases, with 21 bases lying between them. As DNA, the CDR3 is TGTGCCATCAGTGAGCCCCTAGTGGCGAGTGGCGATGAGCAGTACTTC. Translated, it gives CAISEPLVASGDEQYF.

The gene calls are TRBV2 and TRBJ2-1; 12 nucleotides match TRBD2. J was trimmed by 0 bases and V by 10 bases; bases with no gene match: 7. CDR3 length: 16 amino acids. CDR1 is SNHLY and CDR2 is FYNNEI in the germline V gene. CDR3 DNA sequence: TGTGCCAACATAGGGACTAGCGGGTACTCCTACAATGAGCAGTTCTTC. Translation: CANIGTSGYSYNEQFF.

This clonotype has a count of ten or more. The V call is TRBV20-1, the J call TRBJ1-2, with a weak D call TRBD1 (5 bases). Trimming shortened V by 5 bases and J by 5 bases, and 15 bases separated the two germline ends. Germline V gene data show CDR1 as DFQATT and CDR2 as SNEGSKA (reference sequence). This CDR3 has 13 residues. CDR3 sequence reads: CSASRARAYGYTF. CDR3 nucleotides: TGCAGTGCTTCCCGTGCCAGGGCTTATGGCTACACCTTC.

This clonotype was counted at least ten times. The CDR3 DNA follows: TGCGCCAGCAGCCAAGACCCCCGAGCTAACTATGGCTACACCTTC. Translation: CASSQDPRANYGYTF. The genes are TRBV4-1 and TRBJ1-2; D is ambiguous. CDR1 and CDR2 from the germline V gene are MGHRA and YSYEKL. The CDR3 contains 15 residues. V lost 0 bases and J lost 0, with 8 bases in between.

This clonotype was seen repeatedly, ten times or more. The chain couples TRBV7-2 to TRBJ2-2; D unclear. Looked up from germline, CDR1 is SGHTA and CDR2 is FQGNSA. The CDR3 extends over 16 amino acids. Deletions cut 5 bases from V and 5 bases from J, with 18 bases between. The CDR3 reads CASSPGRLVGTGELFF. As DNA, the CDR3 is TGTGCCAGCAGCCCTGGTCGGCTAGTGGGGACCGGGGAGCTGTTTTTT.

This clonotype was detected many times. The genes are TRBV5-1 and TRBJ1-2; a weak D match, TRBD1 (5 bases). Germline lookup yields CDR1 SGHRS and CDR2 YFSETQ. V lost 0 bases to trimming and J lost 3 bases, with 9 bases between them. This CDR3 has 14 residues. The CDR3 sequence: CASSLEGPYYGYTF. CDR3 sequence (DNA): TGCGCCAGCAGCTTGGAGGGGCCATACTATGGCTACACCTTC.

This clonotype was found once. At one end the junction does not follow the germline gene, possibly because of a read error. This chain uses TRBV2 with TRBJ2-3; 12 bases align to TRBD2. The CDR3 has 19 amino acids. CDR1 and CDR2 from the germline V gene are SNHLY and FYNNEI. The CDR3 loop is CASSQTTSGSRLQEDTQYF. The DNA of the CDR3 is TGCGCCAGCAGCCAGACGACTAGCGGGAGCCGCCTGCAAGAAGATACGCAGTATTTT. The complete variable domain, with remaining parts taken from reference TRBV2 and TRBJ2-3, reads EPEVTQTPSHQVTQMGQEVILRCVPISNHLYFYWYRQILGQKVEFLVSFYNNEISEKSEIFDDQFSVERPDGSNFTLKIRSTKLEDSAMYFCASSQTTSGSRLQEDTQYFGPGTRLTVL.

This clonotype showed up many times. This chain joins TRBV27 and TRBJ1-1, with D possibly matching TRBD1 (6 bases). The CDR3 sequence is 15 residues long. Trimming stripped 7 bases from V and 1 base from J, with 16 bases between. Germline V lookup: CDR1 MNHEY, CDR2 SMNVEV (reference sequence). CDR3 DNA sequence: TGTGCCAGCAATCCACACGGGACACCGAACACTGAAGCTTTCTTT. Residues: CASNPHGTPNTEAFF.

This clonotype was seen many times. The chain joins TRBV24-1 to TRBJ2-1, with 12 positions matching TRBD1. This CDR3 is built from 17 residues. Germline CDR1 reads KGHDR; CDR2 reads SFDVKD. Trimming took 0 bases from V and 6 from J; bases not matched to a gene: 5. In DNA form, the CDR3 reads TGTGCCACCAGTGATTTGGGGGGACAGGGGGCGCCCAATGAGCAGTTCTTC. It specifies CATSDLGGQGAPNEQFF.

This clonotype was observed at least ten times. The chain couples TRBV30 to TRBJ2-7; D is ambiguous. Per the germline V gene, CDR1 is GTSNPN and CDR2 is SVGIG (reference sequence). CDR3 length equals 12 residues. Trimming took 8 bases from V and 5 from J, leaving 16 bases between them. The DNA of the CDR3 is TGTGCCCCAGGAGATTTTCAGGACGAGCAGTACTTC. Protein: CAPGDFQDEQYF.

This clonotype was observed many times. The gene calls are TRBV2 and TRBJ1-2; D is possibly TRBD1 (5 bases). Germline V CDR1 and CDR2: SNHLY, FYNNEI. The CDR3 runs to 11 residues. V gave up 11 bases and J gave up 7 bases, with 14 bases separating them. The CDR3 region has the DNA TGTGCCGTAGGATGGGGGGGTGGCTACACCTTC. It specifies CAVGWGGGYTF.

This clonotype came up many times. The chain has TRBV29-1 and TRBJ2-5; no clear D. CDR3 length: 13 amino acids. Trimming took 3 bases from V and 1 from J, leaving 9 bases between them. CDR1 SQVTM and CDR2 ANQGSEA come from the germline V gene. CDR3 in amino acids: CSVEGRFQETQYF. The CDR3 bases are TGCAGCGTTGAGGGCAGATTCCAAGAGACCCAGTACTTC.

This clonotype was counted a few times. The J gene is TRBJ1-2, the V gene TRBV30; D not resolved. V was trimmed by 2 bases and J by 1 base, leaving 5 bases between them. The CDR3 length is 12 residues. The germline V gene encodes CDR1 GTSNPN and CDR2 SVGIG (reference sequence). The CDR3 DNA is TGTGCCTGGAGTCATGATAACTATGGCTACACCTTC. Amino acid sequence: CAWSHDNYGYTF.

The chain recombines TRBV28 with TRBJ1-1, with D hard to call. CDR1 is MDHEN, CDR2 SYDVKM, per germline. The CDR3 has 12 amino acids. The V gene lost 2 bases and the J gene lost 10 bases, with 11 bases spanning the gap. Written as DNA, the CDR3 is TGTGCCAGCAGTTTAATGGGGTCAGGAGCTTTCTTT. Its protein product is CASSLMGSGAFF.

This clonotype was found many times. The chain uses TRBV11-2 and TRBJ2-5; 7 bases map to TRBD1. The germline gives CDR1 SGHAT, CDR2 FQNNGV. The V and J ends lost 4 bases and 5 bases, in that order; junction bases with no gene match: 7. This CDR3 region has 14 residues. CDR3 nucleotide sequence: TGTGCCAGCAGCTACGACAGGGCTCGGGAGACCCAGTACTTC. It specifies CASSYDRARETQYF.

In its sample, this clonotype was seen a few times. The chain has TRBV27 and TRBJ2-1; TRBD2 is a possible D gene (5 bases). Between the trimmed V and J ends, which lost 2 bases and 7 bases, there was a span of 12 bases. The CDR3 is made up of 14 amino acids. CDR1 MNHEY and CDR2 SMNVEV come from the germline V gene (reference sequence). The CDR3 spells CASSLDWLANEQFF. CDR3 in DNA: TGTGCCAGCAGTTTAGATTGGCTAGCAAATGAGCAGTTCTTC.

This clonotype has a count of ten or more. This chain connects TRBV12-3 or TRBV12-4 to TRBJ1-2; D gene ambiguous. The CDR3 covers 13 residues. V was clipped by 6 bases and J by 8 bases, with 16 bases between them. The CDR3 DNA reads TGTGCCAGCAGCCGTCGCGGGGAAACAGGCTACACCTTC. Its protein product is CASSRRGETGYTF.

The sample holds one count of this clonotype. The J gene is TRBJ1-1, the V gene TRBV11-3; D unresolved. Germline CDR1 SGHNT, CDR2 YENEEA. This CDR3 comprises 13 residues. V lost 1 base and J 7 bases, leaving 10 bases between the germline ends. CDR3 loop: CASSLGRDREAFF. Here the CDR3 DNA reads TGTGCCAGCAGCTTAGGGAGGGATCGTGAAGCTTTCTTT.

This clonotype was counted between two and nine times. This chain connects TRBV7-9 to TRBJ2-2, with D tentatively TRBD1 (6 bases). Germline loops: CDR1 SEHNR, CDR2 FQNEAQ (reference sequence). Trimming took off 5 bases at V and 6 bases at J, with 19 bases between the two ends. The CDR3 covers 16 residues. CDR3 coding DNA: TGTGCCAGCAGCCCAGCAGGTTGGACAGTCGCCGGGGAGCTGTTTTTT. This sequence encodes CASSPAGWTVAGELFF. Full variable domain (remainder filled in from reference TRBV7-9 and TRBJ2-2): DTGVSQNPRHKITKRGQNVTFRCDPISEHNRLYWYRQTLGQGPEFLTYFQNEAQLEKSRLLSDRFSAERPKGSFSTLEIQRTEQGDSAMYLCASSPAGWTVAGELFFGEGSRLTVL.

Of note for this clonotype: One junction end does not reproduce the germline sequence, and a read error may be involved. V usage is TRBV12-3 or TRBV12-4 and J usage is TRBJ2-2; 7 bases fit TRBD1. This CDR3 is 14 amino acids long. The CDR3 here is CVSTDREYTGELFF. CDR3 nucleotides: TGTGTCAGCACAGACAGGGAATACACCGGGGAGCTGTTTTTT.

The chain is built from TRBV4-1 and TRBJ2-7; unclear D gene. Germline V lookup: CDR1 MGHRA, CDR2 YSYEKL. V was shortened by 1 base and J by 4 bases, with 17 bases between the two germline ends. This CDR3 spans 16 amino acids. The CDR3 region is CASSQGGTTGIYEQYF. The CDR3 region has the DNA TGCGCCAGCAGCCAAGGAGGCACAACTGGGATATACGAGCAGTACTTC.

Written as DNA, the CDR3 is TGTGCCAGCAGGGGGACAGGGGGTGGGACCGGGGAGCTGTTTTTT. This encodes CASRGTGGGTGELFF. J is TRBJ2-2 and V is TRBV28; 11 bases fit TRBD1. Per germline, CDR1 MDHEN and CDR2 SYDVKM. The CDR3 is 15 amino acids. Trimming removed 6 bases from V and 5 bases from J; junction bases left unmatched: 5.

This clonotype was picked up many times. A much larger clone lies a single base off, so this may be a read error. This chain connects TRBV2 to TRBJ2-3; no clear D gene. In germline, CDR1 is SNHLY, CDR2 FYNNEI. This CDR3 spans 13 amino acids. The CDR3 sequence: CAGSEVITDTQYF. The CDR3 DNA reads TGTGCCGGCAGTGAAGTGATCACAGATACGCAGTATTTT.

Ten or more counts support this clonotype. This chain joins TRBV19 and TRBJ2-5; TRBD1 agrees at 12 bases. The CDR3 runs 18 residues. CDR1 LNHDA and CDR2 SQIVND come from the germline V gene (reference sequence). Germline trimming cut 4 bases from V and 0 bases from J; bases unmatched to any gene: 9. The CDR3 loop is CASSRMGQGAPNQETQYF. Written as DNA, the CDR3 is TGTGCCAGTAGTAGGATGGGACAGGGGGCGCCGAACCAAGAGACCCAGTACTTC.

This clonotype was observed at least ten times. The gene calls are TRBV11-2 and TRBJ1-2; 8 bases align to TRBD1. This CDR3 comprises 15 residues. V gave up 5 bases and J gave up 5 bases; unmatched junction bases: 10. Germline CDR1 reads SGHAT; CDR2 reads FQNNGV. In nucleotides, the CDR3 is TGTGCCAGCAGCCCGACGACAGGGGCTTTTTATGGCTACACCTTC. It is translated as CASSPTTGAFYGYTF.

In this sample, this clonotype turned up a few times. One base separates it from a far larger clone, so it is likely a read error. V is TRBV28 and J is TRBJ2-1; 12 positions match TRBD2. From germline, CDR1 is MDHEN and CDR2 SYDVKM. The CDR3 loop spans 17 amino acids. The CDR3 region is CASSDRDGLAGYNGQFF. The CDR3 DNA is TGTGCCAGCAGCGACCGGGACGGACTAGCGGGGTACAATGGGCAGTTCTTC.

This clonotype appeared many times. This rearrangement joins TRBV19 to TRBJ2-7; D is perhaps TRBD2 (6 bases). The CDR3 is made up of 13 amino acids. CDR1 and CDR2 (germline): LNHDA, SQIVND (reference sequence). V was clipped by 3 bases and J by 2 bases, with 8 bases between them. DNA of the CDR3: TGTGCCAGTAGTATTGGAGGGGCCTACGAGCAGTACTTC. This encodes CASSIGGAYEQYF.

In this sample, this clonotype turned up many times. The V gene is TRBV11-2, the J gene TRBJ2-3; TRBD2 matches 10 bases. Germline CDR1 reads SGHAT; CDR2 reads FQNNGV. The CDR3 loop spans 15 amino acids. The V gene end was trimmed by 4 bases and the J gene end by 6 bases; junction bases not matched to a gene: 7. In nucleotides, the CDR3 is TGTGCCAGCAGCTCTCGGCTAGCGGGAGCGGATACGCAGTATTTT. Its translation: CASSSRLAGADTQYF.